The clone carrying this TCR beta chain was counted between two and nine times. What it recognizes is unknown. It was via CD45RO/CCR7/CD25/CD127/CD95/CD27 that CD4+ naive, central memory, regulatory and stem cell-like memory cells were sorted. The data stem from a study of beta chain features in type 1 diabetes. Overall study: Age, gender and cell yields were similar between patients and healthy donors.

This CDR3 spans 14 amino acids. Trimming stripped 1 base from V and 0 bases from J, with 5 bases between. Germline-derived CDR1 and CDR2 are SGHKS and YYEKEE (reference sequence). The study reverse transcribed the entire isolated RNA, so it sequenced expressed TCRB transcripts. Sequencing used immunoSEQ multiplex PCR; TCRdb keeps in-frame clones, though not all of them. Here the sample spans roughly 350,000 clones, roughly 11% being singletons. Whole-study findings and limits: TCRB CDR3s were moderately but significantly shorter in Type 1 diabetes patients in all four CD4+ subsets.

The chain combines TRBV5-5 with TRBJ1-5; the D is unclear. The sample taken for sequencing was naive CD4+ T cells from blood. The receptor's source is a woman aged 25 to 39 in good health. CDR3 DNA sequence: TGTGCCAGCAGCTTGACAGATAGCAATCAGCCCCAGCATTTT. Translating gives CASSLTDSNQPQHF.